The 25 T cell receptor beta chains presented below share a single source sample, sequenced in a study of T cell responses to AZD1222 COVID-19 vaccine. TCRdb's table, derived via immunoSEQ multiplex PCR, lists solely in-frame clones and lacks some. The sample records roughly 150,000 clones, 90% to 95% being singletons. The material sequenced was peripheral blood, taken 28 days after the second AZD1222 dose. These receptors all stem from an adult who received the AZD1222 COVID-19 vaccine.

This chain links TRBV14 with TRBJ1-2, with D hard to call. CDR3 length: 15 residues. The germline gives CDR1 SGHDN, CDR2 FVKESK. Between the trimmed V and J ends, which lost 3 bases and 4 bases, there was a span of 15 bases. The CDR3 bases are TGTGCCAGCAGCCACTGGGAGGCAACACTCTATGGCTACACCTTC. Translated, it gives CASSHWEATLYGYTF.

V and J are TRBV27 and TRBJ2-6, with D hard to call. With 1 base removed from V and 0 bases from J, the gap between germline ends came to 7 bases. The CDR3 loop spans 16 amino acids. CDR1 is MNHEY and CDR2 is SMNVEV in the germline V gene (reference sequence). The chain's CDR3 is CASSLFLPSGANVLTF. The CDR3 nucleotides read TGTGCCAGCAGTTTATTTCTCCCCTCTGGGGCCAACGTCCTGACTTTC.

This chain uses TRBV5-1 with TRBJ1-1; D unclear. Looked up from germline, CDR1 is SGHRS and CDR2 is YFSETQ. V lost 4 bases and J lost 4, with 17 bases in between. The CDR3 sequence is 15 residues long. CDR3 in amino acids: CASSPTTADGTEAFF. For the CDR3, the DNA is TGCGCCAGCAGCCCAACCACAGCTGACGGCACTGAAGCTTTCTTT.

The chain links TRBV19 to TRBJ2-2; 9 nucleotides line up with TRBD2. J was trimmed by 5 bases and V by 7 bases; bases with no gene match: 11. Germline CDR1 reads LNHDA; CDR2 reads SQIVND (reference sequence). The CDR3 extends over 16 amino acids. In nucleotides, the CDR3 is TGTGCCAGTACCATGGGCGGGAGGGAACGGACCGGGGAGCTGTTTTTT. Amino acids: CASTMGGRERTGELFF.

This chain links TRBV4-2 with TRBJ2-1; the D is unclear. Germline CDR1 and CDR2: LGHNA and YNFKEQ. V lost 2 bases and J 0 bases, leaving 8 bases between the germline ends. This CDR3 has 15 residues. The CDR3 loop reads CASSQNTFSYNEQFF. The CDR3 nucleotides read TGTGCCAGCAGCCAAAACACGTTCTCCTACAATGAGCAGTTCTTC.

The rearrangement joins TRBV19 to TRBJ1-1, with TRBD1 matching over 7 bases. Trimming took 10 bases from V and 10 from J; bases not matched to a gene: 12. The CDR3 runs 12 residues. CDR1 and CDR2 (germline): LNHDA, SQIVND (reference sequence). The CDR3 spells CATQGDTIGAFF. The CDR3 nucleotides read TGTGCCACCCAGGGGGACACTATCGGAGCTTTCTTT.

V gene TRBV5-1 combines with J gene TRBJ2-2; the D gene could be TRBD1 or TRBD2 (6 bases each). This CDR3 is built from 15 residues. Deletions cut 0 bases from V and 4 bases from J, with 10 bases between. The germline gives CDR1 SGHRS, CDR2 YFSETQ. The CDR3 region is CASSLVSGATGELFF. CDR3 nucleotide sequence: TGCGCCAGCAGCTTGGTTTCGGGGGCCACCGGGGAGCTGTTTTTT.

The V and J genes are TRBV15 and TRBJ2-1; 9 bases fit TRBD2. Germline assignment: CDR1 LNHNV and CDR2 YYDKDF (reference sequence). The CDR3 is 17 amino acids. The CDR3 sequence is CPPPGREGLPWGNEQFF. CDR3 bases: TGTCCCCCCCCGGGGCGGGAGGGCCTCCCTTGGGGGAATGAGCAGTTCTTC.

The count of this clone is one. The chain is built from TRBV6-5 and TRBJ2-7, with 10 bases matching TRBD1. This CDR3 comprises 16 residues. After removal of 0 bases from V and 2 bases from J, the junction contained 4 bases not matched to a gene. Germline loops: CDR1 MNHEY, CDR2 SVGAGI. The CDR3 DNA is TGTGCCAGCAGTTACTCCCGGACAGGGGGAACCTACGAGCAGTACTTC. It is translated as CASSYSRTGGTYEQYF.

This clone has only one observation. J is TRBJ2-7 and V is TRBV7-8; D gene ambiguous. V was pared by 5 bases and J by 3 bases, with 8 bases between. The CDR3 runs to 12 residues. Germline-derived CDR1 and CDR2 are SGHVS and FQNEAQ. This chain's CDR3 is CASSPPYYEQYF. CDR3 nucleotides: TGTGCCAGCAGCCCCCCTTACTACGAGCAGTACTTC. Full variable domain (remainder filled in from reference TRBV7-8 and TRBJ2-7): GAGVSQSPRYKVAKRGQDVALRCDPISGHVSLFWYQQALGQGPEFLTYFQNEAQLDKSGLPSDRFFAERPEGSVSTLKIQRTQQEDSAVYLCASSPPYYEQYFGPGTRLTVT.

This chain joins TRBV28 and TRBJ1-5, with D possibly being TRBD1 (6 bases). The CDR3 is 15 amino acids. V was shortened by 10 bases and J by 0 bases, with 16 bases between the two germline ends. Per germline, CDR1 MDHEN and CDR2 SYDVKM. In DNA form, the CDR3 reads TGTGCCACCCAGAGAGGGGGTTATAGCAATCAGCCCCAGCATTTT. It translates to CATQRGGYSNQPQHF. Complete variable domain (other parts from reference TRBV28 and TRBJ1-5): DVKVTQSSRYLVKRTGEKVFLECVQDMDHENMFWYRQDPGLGLRLIYFSYDVKMKEKGDIPEGYSVSREKKERFSLILESASTNQTSMYLCATQRGGYSNQPQHFGDGTRLSIL.

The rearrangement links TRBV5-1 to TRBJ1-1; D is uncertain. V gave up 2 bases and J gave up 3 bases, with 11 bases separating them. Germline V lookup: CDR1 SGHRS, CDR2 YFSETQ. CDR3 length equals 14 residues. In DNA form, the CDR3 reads TGCGCCAGCAGCTTCACAACGAGGGACACTGAAGCTTTCTTT. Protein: CASSFTTRDTEAFF.

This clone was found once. This chain's CDR3 is CASSPREAGSNQPQHF. DNA of the CDR3: TGCGCCAGCAGCCCCCGGGAGGCAGGGTCTAATCAGCCCCAGCATTTT. The chain carries TRBV4-1 and TRBJ1-5; D perhaps matches TRBD1 (5 bases). Trimming took 4 bases from V and 4 from J, leaving 17 bases between them. CDR3 length equals 16 residues. Germline V gene lookup returns CDR1 MGHRA and CDR2 YSYEKL.

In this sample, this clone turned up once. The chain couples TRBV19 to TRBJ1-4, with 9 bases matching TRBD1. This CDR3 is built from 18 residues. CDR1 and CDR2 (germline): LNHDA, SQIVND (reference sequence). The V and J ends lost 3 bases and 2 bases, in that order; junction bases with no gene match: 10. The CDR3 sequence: CASSILRGQGATNEKLFF. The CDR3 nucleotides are TGTGCCAGTAGTATTTTAAGGGGACAGGGAGCGACTAATGAAAAACTGTTTTTT.

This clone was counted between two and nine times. The CDR3 sequence is CASSQGQGAGYEQYF. For the CDR3, the DNA is TGTGCCAGCAGCCAAGGACAGGGGGCGGGTTACGAGCAGTACTTC. The chain carries TRBV14 and TRBJ2-7, with 10 bases aligning to TRBD1. Germline loops: CDR1 SGHDN, CDR2 FVKESK. CDR3 size: 15 residues. The J segment lost 4 bases and the V segment lost 1 base, leaving 4 bases of the junction unmatched.

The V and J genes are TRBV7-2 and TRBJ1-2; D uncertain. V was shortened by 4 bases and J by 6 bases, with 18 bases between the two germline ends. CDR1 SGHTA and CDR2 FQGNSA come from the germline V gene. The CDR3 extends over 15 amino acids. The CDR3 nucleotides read TGTGCCAGCAGCTCAGAAGTGGCAGTCGCGGATGGCTACACCTTC. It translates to CASSSEVAVADGYTF.

The CDR3 reads CASSPRTPREQFF. As DNA, the CDR3 is TGTGCCAGCAGCCCCAGGACCCCAAGGGAGCAGTTCTTC. The gene calls are TRBV7-8 and TRBJ2-1; no firm D call. V was cut by 5 bases and J by 10 bases, with 15 bases left in between. The germline V gene has CDR1 SGHVS and CDR2 FQNEAQ. CDR3 length: 13 amino acids.

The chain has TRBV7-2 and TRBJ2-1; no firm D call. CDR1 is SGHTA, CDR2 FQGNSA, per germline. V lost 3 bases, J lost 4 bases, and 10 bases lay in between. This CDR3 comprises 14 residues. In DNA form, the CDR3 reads TGTGCCAGCAGCTTGATGTACCTGTACAATGAGCAGTTCTTC. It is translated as CASSLMYLYNEQFF.

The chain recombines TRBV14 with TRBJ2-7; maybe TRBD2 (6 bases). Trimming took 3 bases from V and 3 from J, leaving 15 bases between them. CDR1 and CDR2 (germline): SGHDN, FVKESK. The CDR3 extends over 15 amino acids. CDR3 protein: CASSQGTSAHYEQYF. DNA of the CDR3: TGTGCCAGCAGCCAGGGGACTTCGGCCCACTACGAGCAGTACTTC. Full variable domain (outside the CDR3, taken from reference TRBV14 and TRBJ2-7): EAGVTQFPSHSVIEKGQTVTLRCDPISGHDNLYWYRRVMGKEIKFLLHFVKESKQDESGMPNNRFLAERTGGTYSTLKVQPAELEDSGVYFCASSQGTSAHYEQYFGPGTRLTVT.

CDR3 coding DNA: TGCGCCAGCAGCGGGGGCAGGGGTAGCACTGAAGCTTTCTTT. It codes for CASSGGRGSTEAFF. The gene calls are TRBV5-1 and TRBJ1-1, with D perhaps TRBD1 (6 bases). The CDR3 is 14 amino acids. Trimming stripped 4 bases from V and 4 bases from J, with 14 bases between. Germline-derived CDR1 and CDR2 are SGHRS and YFSETQ.

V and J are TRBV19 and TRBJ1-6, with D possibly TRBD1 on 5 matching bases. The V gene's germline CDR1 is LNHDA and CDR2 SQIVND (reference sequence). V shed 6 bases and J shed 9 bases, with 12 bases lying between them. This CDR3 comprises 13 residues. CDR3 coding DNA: TGTGCCAGTAGGAGGGACGGTGGTTCACCCCTCCACTTT. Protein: CASRRDGGSPLHF.

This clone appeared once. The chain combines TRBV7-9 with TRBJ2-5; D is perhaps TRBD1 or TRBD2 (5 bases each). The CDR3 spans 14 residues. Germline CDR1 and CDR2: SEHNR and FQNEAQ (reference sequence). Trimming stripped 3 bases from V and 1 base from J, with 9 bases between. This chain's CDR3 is CASSLGRTQETQYF. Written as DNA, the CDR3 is TGTGCCAGCAGCTTGGGACGTACCCAAGAGACCCAGTACTTC.

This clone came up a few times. The CDR3 spells CASSLVLGRGDGYTF. In DNA form, the CDR3 reads TGTGCCAGCAGCCTGGTTTTGGGCAGGGGGGACGGCTACACCTTC. This chain joins TRBV3-1 (or the pseudogene TRBV3-2) and TRBJ1-2; 7 bases agree with TRBD1. V shed 4 bases and J 8 bases; nucleotides not matched to a gene: 13. The germline CDR1 and CDR2 sequences are LGHDT and YNNKEL (reference sequence). CDR3 length: 15 residues.

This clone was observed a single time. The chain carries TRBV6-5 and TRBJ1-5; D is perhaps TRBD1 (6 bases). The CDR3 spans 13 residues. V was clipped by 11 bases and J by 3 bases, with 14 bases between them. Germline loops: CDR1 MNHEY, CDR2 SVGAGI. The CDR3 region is CARWGRDNQPQHF. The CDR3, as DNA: TGTGCCCGCTGGGGGCGGGACAATCAGCCCCAGCATTTT.

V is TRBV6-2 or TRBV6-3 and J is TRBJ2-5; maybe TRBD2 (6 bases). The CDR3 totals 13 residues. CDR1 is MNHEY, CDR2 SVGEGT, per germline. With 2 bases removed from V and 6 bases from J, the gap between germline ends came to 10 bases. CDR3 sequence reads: CASSYGGGQTQYF. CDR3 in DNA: TGTGCCAGCAGTTACGGGGGAGGCCAGACCCAGTACTTC.